What follows is one T cell receptor (beta chain) and its context. Its antigen is not identified. The PCR made use of 60 Vbeta and 13 Jbeta primers. This table comes from immunoSEQ multiplex PCR, and its TCRdb copy is limited to in-frame clones, with some not included. This sample lists about 170,000 clones; its ten largest clones have roughly 1.3%. This specimen comes from a study of cytomegalovirus exposure and HLA in healthy donors. Study outcomes and limitations: In vitro testing confirmed a few CMV-associated chains as specific for CMV antigens. In an earlier analysis, productive rearrangement rates for most beta V segments clustered near 90% or 30%. Association of a missense DCLRE1C variant with TCR beta V- and J-gene trimming was reported in a later analysis. As a later analysis revealed, most CMV-associated TCR beta chains appeared HLA-restricted.

Germline-derived CDR1 and CDR2 are SGHRS and YFSETQ. The V and J ends lost 1 base and 4 bases respectively, with 7 bases between them. The CDR3 is 13 amino acids. The sequence came from a woman aged 55-69 years in good health and CMV-seronegative. Sequencing used PBMCs. The V and J genes are TRBV5-1 and TRBJ2-3, with a possible D match to TRBD2 (6 bases). The CDR3 loop is CASSLREADTQYF. CDR3 sequence (DNA): TGCGCCAGCAGCTTGAGGGAGGCAGATACGCAGTATTTT.